The 27 T cell receptor beta chains given below trace back to one sample, sequenced in a study of control samples from healthy donors and cancer patients. TCRdb's table, derived via immunoSEQ multiplex PCR, lists solely in-frame clones and lacks some. The sample carries about 110,000 clones, approximately 93% recorded once. The specimen sequenced was blood. The receptor source for this set is a young woman in good health.

This sequence joins TRBV5-4 and TRBJ1-1; 8 nucleotides agree with TRBD1. The CDR3 covers 16 residues. The germline V gene has CDR1 SGHNT and CDR2 YYREEE (reference sequence). V trimming: 5 bases; J trimming: 6 bases; junction bases outside the gene matches: 15. The CDR3 nucleotides are TGTGCCAGCAGGGATCAGGGACAGGCCCCGAAAGCTGAAGCTTTCTTT. Translating it yields CASRDQGQAPKAEAFF.

This chain links TRBV29-1 with TRBJ1-2; the D is unclear. The germline V gene has CDR1 SQVTM and CDR2 ANQGSEA. The CDR3 spans 10 residues. Trimming took 5 bases from V and 7 from J, leaving 8 bases between them. The CDR3 here is CSVKWGGYTF. CDR3 nucleotides: TGCAGCGTTAAGTGGGGTGGCTACACCTTC.

About this clone itself: The germline gene is not matched at one end of the junction; a read error may be the cause. This chain joins TRBV7-9 and TRBJ1-2; D is undetermined. This CDR3 contains 10 residues. Looked up from germline, CDR1 is SEHNR and CDR2 is FQNEAQ (reference sequence). The CDR3 protein is CASSLVDKSF. As DNA, the CDR3 is TGTGCCAGCAGCTTGGTAGATAAATCCTTC.

The chain combines TRBV5-4 with TRBJ2-7; 9 bases are shared with TRBD2. CDR1 is SGHNT and CDR2 is YYREEE in the germline V gene (reference sequence). The CDR3 is 14 amino acids. The junction had 5 bases not matched to a gene; V was cut back by 5 bases and J by 2 bases. As DNA, the CDR3 is TGTGCCAGCAGTCATAGCGGGAGTCCCTACGAGCAGTACTTC. Protein: CASSHSGSPYEQYF.

The chain has TRBV5-6 and TRBJ2-1, with 9 bases aligning to TRBD1. Germline values: CDR1 SGHDT, CDR2 YYEEEE. This CDR3 is 14 amino acids long. Losses at the gene ends were 4 bases for V and 5 bases for J; bases not matched to a gene: 4. In nucleotides, the CDR3 is TGTGCCAGCAGCCCGGGACAGGGCAACAATGAGCAGTTCTTC. Its protein is CASSPGQGNNEQFF.

This chain joins TRBV27 and TRBJ2-1; the match to TRBD1 covers 8 bases. Germline trimming cut 5 bases from V and 6 bases from J; bases unmatched to any gene: 6. The CDR3 consists of 14 residues. CDR1 and CDR2 (germline): MNHEY, SMNVEV (reference sequence). In DNA, the CDR3 is TGTGCCAGCAGTAGACAGGGGTCTCGCAATGAGCAGTTCTTC. It encodes CASSRQGSRNEQFF.

V is TRBV11-2 and J is TRBJ2-1; D gene ambiguous. Trimming pared 0 bases from V and 5 bases from J, leaving 20 bases between. CDR3 size: 18 residues. Germline V gene data show CDR1 as SGHAT and CDR2 as FQNNGV. CDR3 DNA sequence: TGTGCCAGCAGCTTAGAAGGGAATTGGCGCTCGCTTCACAATGAGCAGTTCTTC. Its protein product is CASSLEGNWRSLHNEQFF.

This chain uses TRBV24-1 with TRBJ2-1; possibly TRBD2 for D (6 bases). The V gene's germline CDR1 is KGHDR and CDR2 SFDVKD. This CDR3 spans 15 amino acids. The V gene lost 10 bases and the J gene lost 4 bases, with 19 bases spanning the gap. CDR3 in DNA: TGTGCCACAAGTAACGCCTTGGGGGGATACAATGAGCAGTTCTTC. Its translation: CATSNALGGYNEQFF.

The J gene is TRBJ2-1, the V gene TRBV6-2 or TRBV6-3; possible D gene TRBD1, 5 bases. Germline assignment: CDR1 MNHEY and CDR2 SVGEGT. The CDR3 totals 14 residues. Trimming left V 6 bases short and J 5 bases short, with 14 bases between. The CDR3 loop is CASSRVRGDNEQFF. The CDR3 DNA sequence: TGTGCCAGCAGCCGTGTTAGGGGCGACAATGAGCAGTTCTTC.

This clone occurred once. The V and J genes are TRBV4-3 and TRBJ2-1; 8 bases match TRBD2. The CDR3 consists of 15 residues. The J segment lost 0 bases and the V segment lost 4 bases, leaving 2 bases of the junction unmatched. Germline CDR1 LGHNA, CDR2 YSLEER. CDR3 in amino acids: CASSPAGVSYNEQFF. CDR3 in DNA: TGCGCCAGCAGCCCAGCGGGGGTCTCCTACAATGAGCAGTTCTTC.

V is TRBV27 and J is TRBJ2-6; D uncertain. Trimming shortened V by 5 bases and J by 0 bases, and 14 bases separated the two germline ends. The CDR3 consists of 17 residues. CDR1 MNHEY and CDR2 SMNVEV come from the germline V gene (reference sequence). The CDR3 here is CASSPYLSPSGANVLTF. The CDR3 DNA reads as TGTGCCAGCAGTCCCTACCTAAGCCCCTCTGGGGCCAACGTCCTGACTTTC.

This clone was counted once. The chain couples TRBV5-1 to TRBJ2-3; 9 bases agree with TRBD2. CDR3 size: 15 residues. Germline loops: CDR1 SGHRS, CDR2 YFSETQ. The trim removed 6 bases at V and 0 bases at J, leaving 5 bases unmatched. CDR3 loop: CASKRGELSTDTQYF. In DNA form, the CDR3 reads TGCGCCAGCAAGCGGGGGGAACTGAGCACAGATACGCAGTATTTT.

V and J are TRBV30 and TRBJ2-2; perhaps TRBD2 as D (5 bases). Trimming cost V 7 bases and J 1 base, with 7 bases left between them. Germline CDR1 and CDR2: GTSNPN and SVGIG (reference sequence). CDR3 length: 12 residues. The DNA for the CDR3 is TGTGCCTCAGCGGAGAACACCGGGGAGCTGTTTTTT. Its translation is CASAENTGELFF.

The chain joins TRBV7-8 to TRBJ2-7, with D possibly being TRBD1 (5 bases). CDR1 is SGHVS, CDR2 FQNEAQ, per germline. There are 14 residues in the CDR3. V dropped 0 bases and J dropped 2 bases, with 8 bases sitting between them. CDR3 in DNA: TGTGCCAGCAGCTTAGCGGGCAGGGCCTACGAGCAGTACTTC. It yields the protein CASSLAGRAYEQYF.

This chain links TRBV9 with TRBJ2-7; a weak D match, TRBD2 (5 bases). Germline loops: CDR1 SGDLS, CDR2 YYNGEE. The CDR3 is made up of 19 amino acids. Trimming took off 0 bases at V and 1 base at J, with 23 bases between the two ends. The CDR3 reads CASSVGGDRASRKSYEQYF. The CDR3 bases are TGTGCCAGCAGCGTAGGGGGAGATAGGGCTAGCAGGAAATCCTACGAGCAGTACTTC.

This rearrangement joins TRBV18 to TRBJ1-1, with a possible D match to TRBD1 (5 bases). The V end lost 2 bases, the J end lost 4 bases, and 11 bases lay between the germline ends. Germline CDR1 is KGHSH and CDR2 is LQKENI. This CDR3 contains 14 residues. CDR3 nucleotides: TGTGCCAGCTCACCAGGGGCCGCGGGCACTGAAGCTTTCTTT. It yields the protein CASSPGAAGTEAFF.

The chain couples TRBV29-1 to TRBJ2-3; D is possibly TRBD1 or TRBD2 (5 bases each). CDR1 and CDR2 (germline): SQVTM, ANQGSEA. The CDR3 spans 12 residues. The V end was cut by 4 bases, the J end by 3 bases, with 8 bases between. The CDR3 protein is CSVGGSTDTQYF. The CDR3, as DNA: TGCAGCGTTGGGGGGAGTACAGATACGCAGTATTTT.

The gene calls are TRBV6-6 and TRBJ1-1, with D possibly matching TRBD1 (6 bases). V was pared by 5 bases and J by 1 base, with 14 bases between. Germline V gene sequence: CDR1 MNHNY, CDR2 SVGAGI (reference sequence). The CDR3 totals 15 residues. CDR3 amino acids: CASSRGTFTNTEAFF. For the CDR3, the DNA is TGTGCCAGCAGTAGGGGGACCTTTACGAACACTGAAGCTTTCTTT.

The chain is built from TRBV5-1 and TRBJ2-3; D remains unclear. Looked up from germline, CDR1 is SGHRS and CDR2 is YFSETQ. This CDR3 has 13 amino acids. Trimming cost V 2 bases and J 0 bases, with 4 bases left between them. The DNA of the CDR3 is TGCGCCAGCAGCTTCGGGAGCACAGATACGCAGTATTTT. Translating gives CASSFGSTDTQYF.

The chain recombines TRBV27 with TRBJ2-3; D call uncertain. The CDR3 runs 16 residues. The V gene lost 2 bases and the J gene lost 1 base, with 13 bases spanning the gap. Germline CDR1 MNHEY, CDR2 SMNVEV (reference sequence). In nucleotides, the CDR3 is TGTGCCAGCAGTTTAGATCCAACAACGCGCACAGATACGCAGTATTTT. Its translation is CASSLDPTTRTDTQYF.

The chain has TRBV9 and TRBJ2-3; TRBD1 or TRBD2 may be the D gene (5 bases each). Germline-derived CDR1 and CDR2 are SGDLS and YYNGEE. CDR3 length: 14 amino acids. Trimming cost V 3 bases and J 11 bases, with 19 bases left between them. The CDR3 loop is CASSAGAPNMKQYF. The CDR3 nucleotides are TGTGCCAGCAGCGCCGGGGCGCCCAATATGAAGCAGTATTTT.

The rearrangement uses TRBV7-2 and TRBJ2-1; 10 bases are a match to TRBD2. In germline, CDR1 is SGHTA, CDR2 FQGNSA. V shed 4 bases and J 4 bases; nucleotides not matched to a gene: 16. This CDR3 spans 19 amino acids. CDR3 coding DNA: TGTGCCAGCAGCTCGAGCTGGCTAGCGGGGGTCAGGGGTTACAATGAGCAGTTCTTC. Its translation is CASSSSWLAGVRGYNEQFF. The whole variable domain, filled in from reference TRBV7-2 and TRBJ2-1, reads GAGVSQSPSNKVTEKGKDVELRCDPISGHTALYWYRQSLGQGLEFLIYFQGNSAPDKSGLPSDRFSAERTGGSVSTLTIQRTQQEDSAVYLCASSSSWLAGVRGYNEQFFGPGTRLTVL.

This clone has only one observation. The V gene is TRBV19, the J gene TRBJ2-1; 7 bases agree with TRBD2. Germline V gene sequence: CDR1 LNHDA, CDR2 SQIVND (reference sequence). The ends lost 4 bases at V and 0 bases at J; junction bases unmatched: 6. The CDR3 runs 16 residues. In DNA form, the CDR3 reads TGTGCCAGTAGTACTTCTAGCGGTAGCTCCTACAATGAGCAGTTCTTC. Encoded protein: CASSTSSGSSYNEQFF.

J is TRBJ2-3 and V is TRBV7-9, with a weak D call TRBD2 (5 bases). In germline, CDR1 is SEHNR, CDR2 FQNEAQ (reference sequence). The ends were cut back, 1 base at V and 4 bases at J, with 12 bases in the middle. This CDR3 has 15 amino acids. DNA for the CDR3: TGTGCCAGCAGCTTAGTTCCTAGCATACCAGATACGCAGTATTTT. Its translation: CASSLVPSIPDTQYF.

V and J are TRBV29-1 and TRBJ2-3, with unresolved D. CDR1 and CDR2 (germline): SQVTM, ANQGSEA. The CDR3 has 14 residues. Trimming removed 4 bases at V and 0 bases at J, with 11 bases between. The CDR3 loop is CSVGSLSSTDTQYF. The CDR3 coding sequence is TGCAGCGTTGGGAGCCTCAGTAGCACAGATACGCAGTATTTT.

This chain uses TRBV7-2 with TRBJ1-2, with TRBD1 matching 7 bases. The germline V gene has CDR1 SGHTA and CDR2 FQGNSA. J lost 1 base, V lost 6 bases, and 5 bases had no gene match. This CDR3 is 14 amino acids long. Here the CDR3 DNA reads TGTGCCAGCAGTCGGGACAGAATTAACTATGGCTACACCTTC. Its protein is CASSRDRINYGYTF.

V usage is TRBV2 and J usage is TRBJ1-5, with a tentative D call TRBD1 (6 bases). Trimming stripped 6 bases from V and 0 bases from J, with 18 bases between. The length of the CDR3 is 17 residues. Germline-derived CDR1 and CDR2 are SNHLY and FYNNEI. CDR3 sequence (DNA): TGTGCCAGCAGCGATGGGGGTACAGGGTATAGCAATCAGCCCCAGCATTTT. As protein: CASSDGGTGYSNQPQHF.